This T cell receptor (beta chain) is from a study of blood T cell repertoires in COVID-19. As for the study in general: From the United States, Italy and Spain came samples of acute and convalescent COVID-19. T cells, B-cell-depleted T cells, or PBMCs provided the cDNA or gDNA that served as material.

Germline V gives CDR1 SGHDT, CDR2 YYEEEE. The CDR3 is 14 residues long. Unmatched junction bases numbered 3, after V lost 3 bases and J lost 4 bases. Per the original methods: Amplifying reference gene primers gave estimates of nucleated cell counts. Using immunoSEQ multiplex PCR, the repertoire was profiled, and TCRdb retains in-frame clones only, with some absent. V and J calls and clone size come straight from that table; D and trimming were deduced from the DNA. The sample carries over 35,000 clones, roughly nine tenths recorded once. This sequence was found in a man in his forties or fifties with active COVID-19. The chain joins TRBV5-6 to TRBJ2-7, with 11 bases that match TRBD2. The sample consisted of peripheral blood. For the CDR3, the DNA is TGTGCCAGCAGCTCAGGACTAGCGGGTTACGAGCAGTACTTC. Its translation: CASSSGLAGYEQYF.